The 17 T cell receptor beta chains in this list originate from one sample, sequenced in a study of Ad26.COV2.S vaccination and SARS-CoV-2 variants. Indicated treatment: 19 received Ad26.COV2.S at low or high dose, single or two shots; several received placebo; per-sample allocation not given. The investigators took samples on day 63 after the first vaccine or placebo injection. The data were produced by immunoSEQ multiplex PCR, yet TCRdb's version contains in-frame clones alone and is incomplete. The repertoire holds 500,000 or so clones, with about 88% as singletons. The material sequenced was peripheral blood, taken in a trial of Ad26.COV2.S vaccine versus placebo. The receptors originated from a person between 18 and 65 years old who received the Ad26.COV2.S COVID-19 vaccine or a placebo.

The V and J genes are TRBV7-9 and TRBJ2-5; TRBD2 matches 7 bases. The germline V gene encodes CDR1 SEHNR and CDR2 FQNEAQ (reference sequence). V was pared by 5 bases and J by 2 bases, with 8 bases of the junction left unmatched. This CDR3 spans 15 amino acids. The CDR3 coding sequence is TGTGCCAGCAGCAACGCGCGGCGGGGGCAAGAGACCCAGTACTTC. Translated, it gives CASSNARRGQETQYF.

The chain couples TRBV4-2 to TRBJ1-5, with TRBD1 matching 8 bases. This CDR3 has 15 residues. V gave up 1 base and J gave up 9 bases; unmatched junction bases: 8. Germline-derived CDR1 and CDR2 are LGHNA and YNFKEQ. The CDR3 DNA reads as TGTGCCAGCAGCCAAGCCACGACAGGGGTGAGGCCCCAGCATTTT. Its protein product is CASSQATTGVRPQHF.

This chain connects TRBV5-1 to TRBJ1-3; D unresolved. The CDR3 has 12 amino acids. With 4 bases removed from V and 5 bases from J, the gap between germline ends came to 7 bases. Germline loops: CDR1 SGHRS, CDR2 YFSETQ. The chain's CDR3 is CASSPGRNTIYF. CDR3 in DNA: TGCGCCAGCAGCCCTGGTCGAAACACCATATATTTT.

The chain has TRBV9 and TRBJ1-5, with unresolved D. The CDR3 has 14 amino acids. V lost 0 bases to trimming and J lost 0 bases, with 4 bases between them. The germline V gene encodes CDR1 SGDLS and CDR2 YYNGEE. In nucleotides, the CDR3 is TGTGCCAGCAGCGTAGGGGATAGCAATCAGCCCCAGCATTTT. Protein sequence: CASSVGDSNQPQHF.

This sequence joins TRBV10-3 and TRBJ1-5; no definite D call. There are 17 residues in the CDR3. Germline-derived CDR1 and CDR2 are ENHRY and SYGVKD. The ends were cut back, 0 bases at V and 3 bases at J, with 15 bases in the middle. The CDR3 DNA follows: TGTGCCATCAGTGAGTCGTTAGGGCGGGAGGCCAATCAGCCCCAGCATTTT. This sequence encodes CAISESLGREANQPQHF.

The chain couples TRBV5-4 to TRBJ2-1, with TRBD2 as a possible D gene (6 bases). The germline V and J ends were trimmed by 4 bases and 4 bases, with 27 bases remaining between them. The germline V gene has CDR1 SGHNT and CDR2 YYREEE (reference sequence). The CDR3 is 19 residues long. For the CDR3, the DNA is TGTGCCAGCAGCGGGGGGTTAGGACCCCAGACCCTAAAATACAATGAGCAGTTCTTC. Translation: CASSGGLGPQTLKYNEQFF.

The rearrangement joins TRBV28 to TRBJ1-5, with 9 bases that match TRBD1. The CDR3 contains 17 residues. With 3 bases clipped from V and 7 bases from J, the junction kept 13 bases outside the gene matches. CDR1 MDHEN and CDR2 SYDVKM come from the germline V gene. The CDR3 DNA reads TGTGCCAGCAGTTTGACGGGGACAGGGTGGCTTGGGCAGCCCCAGCATTTT. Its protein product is CASSLTGTGWLGQPQHF.

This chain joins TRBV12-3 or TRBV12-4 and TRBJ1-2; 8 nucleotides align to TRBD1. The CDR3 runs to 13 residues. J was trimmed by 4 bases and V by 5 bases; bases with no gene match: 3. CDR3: CASSPDRGYGYTF. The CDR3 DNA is TGTGCCAGCAGTCCAGACAGGGGCTATGGCTACACCTTC.

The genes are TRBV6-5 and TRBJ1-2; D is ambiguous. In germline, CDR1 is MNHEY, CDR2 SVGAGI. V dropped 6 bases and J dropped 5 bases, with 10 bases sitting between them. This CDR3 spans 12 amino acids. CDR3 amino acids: CASRRPTYGYTF. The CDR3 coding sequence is TGTGCCAGCAGAAGACCGACGTATGGCTACACCTTC.

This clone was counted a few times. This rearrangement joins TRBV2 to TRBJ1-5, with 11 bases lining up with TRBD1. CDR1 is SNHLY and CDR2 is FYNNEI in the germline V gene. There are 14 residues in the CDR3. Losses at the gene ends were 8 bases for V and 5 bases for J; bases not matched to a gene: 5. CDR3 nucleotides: TGTGCCAGCGGAGGACAGGGGGCTGATCAGCCCCAGCATTTT. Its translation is CASGGQGADQPQHF.

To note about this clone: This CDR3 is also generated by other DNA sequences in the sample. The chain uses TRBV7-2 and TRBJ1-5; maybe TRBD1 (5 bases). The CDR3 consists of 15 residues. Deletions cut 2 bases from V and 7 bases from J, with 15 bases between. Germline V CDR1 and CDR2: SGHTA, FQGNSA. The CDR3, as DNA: TGTGCCAGCAGCTTAAGGGGCGGGGGGAACCAGCCCCAGCATTTT. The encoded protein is CASSLRGGGNQPQHF. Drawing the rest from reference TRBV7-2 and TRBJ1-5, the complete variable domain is GAGVSQSPSNKVTEKGKDVELRCDPISGHTALYWYRQSLGQGLEFLIYFQGNSAPDKSGLPSDRFSAERTGGSVSTLTIQRTQQEDSAVYLCASSLRGGGNQPQHFGDGTRLSIL.

DNA of the CDR3: TGTGCCAGCAGCCACAGGGGGGACTATGGCTACACCTTC. Its translation: CASSHRGDYGYTF. The chain employs TRBV28 and TRBJ1-2; 8 nucleotides align to TRBD1. CDR1 is MDHEN, CDR2 SYDVKM, per germline. Germline trimming cut 6 bases from V and 3 bases from J; bases unmatched to any gene: 3. CDR3 length equals 13 residues.

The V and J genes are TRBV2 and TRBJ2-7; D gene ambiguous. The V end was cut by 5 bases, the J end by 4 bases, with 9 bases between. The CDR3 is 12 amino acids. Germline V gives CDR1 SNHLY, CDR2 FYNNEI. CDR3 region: CASSPGPYEQYF. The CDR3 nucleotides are TGTGCCAGCAGTCCGGGCCCTTACGAGCAGTACTTC.

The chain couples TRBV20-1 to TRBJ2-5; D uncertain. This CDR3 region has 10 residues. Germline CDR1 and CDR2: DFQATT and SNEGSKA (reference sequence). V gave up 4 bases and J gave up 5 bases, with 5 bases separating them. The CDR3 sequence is CSAMWETQYF. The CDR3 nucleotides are TGCAGTGCTATGTGGGAGACCCAGTACTTC.

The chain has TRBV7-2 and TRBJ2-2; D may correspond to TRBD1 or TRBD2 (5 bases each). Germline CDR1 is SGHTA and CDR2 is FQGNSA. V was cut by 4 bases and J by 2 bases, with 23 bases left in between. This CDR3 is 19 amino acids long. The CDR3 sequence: CASSSIGAHRGPNTGELFF. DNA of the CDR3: TGTGCCAGCAGCTCCATCGGGGCGCACCGGGGCCCTAACACCGGGGAGCTGTTTTTT.

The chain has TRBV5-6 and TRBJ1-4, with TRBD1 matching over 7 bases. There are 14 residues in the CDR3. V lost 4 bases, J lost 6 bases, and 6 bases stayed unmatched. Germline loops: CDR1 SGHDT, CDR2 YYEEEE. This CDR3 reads CASSRGPADEKLFF. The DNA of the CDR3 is TGTGCCAGCAGCAGGGGGCCCGCGGATGAAAAACTGTTTTTT.

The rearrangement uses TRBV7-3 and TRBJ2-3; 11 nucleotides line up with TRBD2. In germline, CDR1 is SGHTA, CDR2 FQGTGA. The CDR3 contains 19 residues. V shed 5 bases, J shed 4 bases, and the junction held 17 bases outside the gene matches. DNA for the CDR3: TGTGCCAGCAGCCCTACCCACCACTTCACTAGCGGGAGTTCAGATACGCAGTATTTT. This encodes CASSPTHHFTSGSSDTQYF. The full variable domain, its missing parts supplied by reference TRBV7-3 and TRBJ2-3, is GAGVSQTPSNKVTEKGKYVELRCDPISGHTALYWYRQSLGQGPEFLIYFQGTGAADDSGLPNDRFFAVRPEGSVSTLKIQRTERGDSAVYLCASSPTHHFTSGSSDTQYFGPGTRLTVL.